These 23 T cell receptor beta chains were all obtained from the same sample, sequenced in a study of graft-versus-host responses after intestinal transplantation. Antigen specificity for these receptors is unknown. Assay used: immunoSEQ multiplex PCR; TCRdb lists only in-frame clones, some missing. The sample comprises some 87,000 clones, 92% of which are singletons, and approximately 0.3% rests with the top ten. The specimen comprised unstimulated CD4+ T cells sorted from spleen or lymph node cells, sampled before intestinal transplant. These receptors all stem from a human donor who received an intestinal transplant.

The V and J genes are TRBV6-1 and TRBJ2-6; D gene uncertain. This CDR3 has 15 residues. The germline V gene encodes CDR1 MNHNS and CDR2 SASEGT. Trimming took 2 bases from V and 2 from J, leaving 7 bases between them. DNA for the CDR3: TGTGCCAGCAGTGAAAGGGCAGCTGGGGCCAACGTCCTGACTTTC. The encoded protein is CASSERAAGANVLTF.

V usage is TRBV11-2 and J usage is TRBJ1-4; D is undetermined. CDR3 length: 17 amino acids. Trimming took off 0 bases at V and 3 bases at J, with 14 bases between the two ends. Germline V gene lookup returns CDR1 SGHAT and CDR2 FQNNGV. CDR3 amino acids: CASSLDSVAVANEKLFF. CDR3 DNA sequence: TGTGCCAGCAGCTTAGATTCGGTGGCGGTGGCTAATGAAAAACTGTTTTTT. Variable domain in full (rest from reference TRBV11-2 and TRBJ1-4): EAGVAQSPRYKIIEKRQSVAFWCNPISGHATLYWYQQILGQGPKLLIQFQNNGVVDDSQLPKDRFSAERLKGVDSTLKIQPAKLEDSAVYLCASSLDSVAVANEKLFFGSGTQLSVL.

The rearrangement links TRBV6-1 to TRBJ1-2; 7 nucleotides line up with TRBD1. This CDR3 region has 15 residues. J lost 7 bases, V lost 6 bases, and 14 bases had no gene match. Germline V CDR1 and CDR2: MNHNS, SASEGT. CDR3 in amino acids: CASRPTLGTAAGYTF. The DNA for the CDR3 is TGTGCCAGCAGACCGACCCTCGGGACAGCCGCTGGCTACACCTTC.

This clone was detected a few times. The rearrangement links TRBV21-1 to TRBJ1-1; the DNA was not compared with TRBD1, the D call given in the table. TRBV21-1 represents a pseudogene. The CDR3 totals 16 residues. CDR3 residues: CASSKVQGAEGTEAFF. CDR3 sequence (DNA): TGTGCCAGCAGCAAAGTTCAGGGGGCGGAAGGCACTGAAGCTTTCTTT.

V is TRBV4-1 and J is TRBJ1-3; 7 positions agree with TRBD1. The CDR3 has 17 amino acids. The junction had 9 bases not matched to a gene; V was cut back by 1 base and J by 3 bases. Germline CDR1 and CDR2: MGHRA and YSYEKL. The CDR3 sequence: CASSQGRQGNSGNTIYF. In nucleotides, the CDR3 is TGCGCCAGCAGCCAAGGACGACAGGGTAATAGTGGAAACACCATATATTTT.

This chain links TRBV6-5 with TRBJ2-3, with 7 bases aligning to TRBD2. V lost 2 bases, J lost 1 base, and 6 bases stayed unmatched. The length of the CDR3 is 16 residues. Germline V CDR1 and CDR2: MNHEY, SVGAGI. The chain's CDR3 is CASSYAAGAGTDTQYF. In DNA, the CDR3 is TGTGCCAGCAGTTACGCCGCGGGAGCCGGCACAGATACGCAGTATTTT.

This clone has just a few counts. The chain employs TRBV6-5 and TRBJ2-7, with 7 bases matching TRBD1. Germline CDR1 reads MNHEY; CDR2 reads SVGAGI. The CDR3 covers 11 residues. Trimming at V came to 7 bases and at J to 5 bases, leaving 2 bases not matched to a gene. CDR3 loop: CASNRGDEQYF. In nucleotides, the CDR3 is TGTGCCAGCAACAGGGGCGACGAGCAGTACTTC.

This clone was detected only a few times. The gene calls are TRBV30 and TRBJ1-5; D gene ambiguous. The germline V and J ends were trimmed by 7 bases and 1 base, with 11 bases remaining between them. The germline V gene encodes CDR1 GTSNPN and CDR2 SVGIG (reference sequence). This CDR3 has 13 residues. DNA for the CDR3: TGTGCCTCCCGTGGGTCCAGCAATCAGCCCCAGCATTTT. Translating it yields CASRGSSNQPQHF.

This chain connects TRBV7-9 to TRBJ2-5; weak D call: TRBD1 (5 bases). V lost 6 bases to trimming and J lost 5 bases, with 13 bases between them. The CDR3 covers 13 residues. The V gene's germline CDR1 is SEHNR and CDR2 FQNEAQ (reference sequence). In DNA, the CDR3 is TGTGCCAGCAGTCTAGGGGTTCCGGAGACCCAGTACTTC. This gives the protein CASSLGVPETQYF.

The chain has TRBV18 and TRBJ2-7; 8 nucleotides match TRBD2. This CDR3 spans 17 amino acids. Germline CDR1 and CDR2: KGHSH and LQKENI. V lost 4 bases and J lost 3; bases outside the gene matches: 14. CDR3 amino acids: CASSQLPGLGMVYEQYF. CDR3 bases: TGTGCCAGCTCACAACTCCCGGGACTAGGAATGGTCTACGAGCAGTACTTC.

The V gene is TRBV18, the J gene TRBJ2-7, with D possibly TRBD1 on 5 matching bases. CDR3 length: 15 residues. V dropped 3 bases and J dropped 3 bases, with 15 bases sitting between them. Looked up from germline, CDR1 is KGHSH and CDR2 is LQKENI. The CDR3 spells CASSPVQGGNYEQYF. The CDR3, as DNA: TGTGCCAGCTCACCCGTCCAGGGTGGAAACTACGAGCAGTACTTC.

This clone was counted only a few times. The V and J genes are TRBV14 and TRBJ1-4; 8 bases are a match to TRBD1. Germline V gene lookup returns CDR1 SGHDN and CDR2 FVKESK. The CDR3 extends over 14 amino acids. The V gene end was trimmed by 4 bases and the J gene end by 8 bases; junction bases not matched to a gene: 6. Here the CDR3 DNA reads TGTGCCAGCAGCCGCAGGGGGCGTGGAGAAAAACTGTTTTTT. It specifies CASSRRGRGEKLFF.

V is TRBV5-1 and J is TRBJ2-1, with 11 bases that match TRBD2. Germline assignment: CDR1 SGHRS and CDR2 YFSETQ. CDR3 length: 20 amino acids. Trimming cost V 3 bases and J 0 bases; bases outside gene matches: 14. CDR3 sequence reads: CASSSRLAGRTRSSYNEQFF. DNA of the CDR3: TGCGCCAGCAGCTCTCGACTAGCGGGACGTACCCGTAGCTCCTACAATGAGCAGTTCTTC.

The chain couples TRBV6-1 to TRBJ1-2, with D perhaps TRBD1 (6 bases). This CDR3 has 13 amino acids. Germline CDR1 and CDR2: MNHNS and SASEGT. V lost 6 bases to trimming and J lost 8 bases, with 16 bases between them. The CDR3 DNA is TGTGCCAGCAGACTGGGGGGCCTAGGAGGCTACACCTTC. Its translation is CASRLGGLGGYTF.

This clone has just a few counts. The chain links TRBV11-2 to TRBJ2-7; D is unresolved. V gave up 1 base and J gave up 2 bases, with 6 bases separating them. Germline V gene data show CDR1 as SGHAT and CDR2 as FQNNGV. The CDR3 sequence is 13 residues long. The CDR3 region has the DNA TGTGCCAGCAGCTTAGTAGGAGCCTACGAGCAGTACTTC. Translating gives CASSLVGAYEQYF.

This clone was picked up a small number of times. This chain joins TRBV11-2 and TRBJ2-5; D call uncertain. Germline V gene data show CDR1 as SGHAT and CDR2 as FQNNGV. This CDR3 comprises 15 residues. Trimming took off 1 base at V and 3 bases at J, with 12 bases between the two ends. The CDR3 region is CASSLVLTKEETQYF. The CDR3 DNA reads TGTGCCAGCAGCTTAGTCTTGACAAAGGAAGAGACCCAGTACTTC.

CDR3 nucleotide sequence: TGTGCCTGGAGGGACCCTGGTACGGGGAGGGGAGAGCAGTACTTC. Protein sequence: CAWRDPGTGRGEQYF. The chain recombines TRBV30 with TRBJ2-7, with 7 bases matching TRBD2. Germline loops: CDR1 GTSNPN, CDR2 SVGIG (reference sequence). The CDR3 is 15 residues long. J gave up 7 bases and V 3 bases, and 15 bases lay outside the gene matches.

The rearrangement links TRBV10-1 to TRBJ1-1; TRBD1 matches at 7 bases. CDR1 and CDR2 (germline): WNHNN, SYGVQD (reference sequence). Germline trimming cut 5 bases from V and 1 base from J; bases unmatched to any gene: 7. This CDR3 region has 15 residues. CDR3 coding DNA: TGCGCCAGCAGTAAGACAGGGACGGGGAACACTGAAGCTTTCTTT. This gives the protein CASSKTGTGNTEAFF.

The chain has TRBV18 and TRBJ1-1, with TRBD1 matching over 7 bases. Germline V gives CDR1 KGHSH, CDR2 LQKENI. V dropped 3 bases and J dropped 5; count of bases not matched to a gene: 15. The CDR3 extends over 17 amino acids. CDR3 region: CASSPQQYRDRRTEAFF. CDR3 DNA: TGTGCCAGCTCACCCCAGCAATACCGGGACAGAAGGACTGAAGCTTTCTTT.

This clone was counted a single time. This sequence joins TRBV19 and TRBJ2-3; either TRBD1 or TRBD2 may fit D (5 bases each). Germline V gene sequence: CDR1 LNHDA, CDR2 SQIVND (reference sequence). The CDR3 has 13 residues. V gave up 8 bases and J gave up 2 bases, with 11 bases separating them. The CDR3 reads CASGTADTDTQYF. Written as DNA, the CDR3 is TGTGCCAGTGGGACGGCGGACACAGATACGCAGTATTTT.

The chain employs TRBV25-1 and TRBJ1-2, with TRBD1 as a possible D gene (5 bases). CDR3 size: 14 residues. The ends were cut back, 7 bases at V and 2 bases at J, with 14 bases in the middle. The germline V gene has CDR1 MGHDK and CDR2 SYGVNS. This chain's CDR3 is CASKGPLSNYGYTF. The CDR3 nucleotides are TGTGCCAGCAAGGGACCTTTGAGCAACTATGGCTACACCTTC.

The V call is TRBV21-1, the J call TRBJ1-2; the DNA was not compared with TRBD1, the D call given in the table. TRBV21-1 is termed a pseudogene. The CDR3 totals 14 residues. CDR3 sequence: CASSKPGQPYGYTF. The CDR3 coding sequence is TGTGCCAGCAGCAAACCGGGACAGCCTTATGGCTACACCTTC.

The chain uses TRBV30 and TRBJ2-1; 7 bases are shared with TRBD2. The CDR3 covers 14 residues. Germline trimming cut 3 bases from V and 7 bases from J; bases unmatched to any gene: 9. CDR1 is GTSNPN, CDR2 SVGIG, per germline (reference sequence). CDR3 sequence reads: CAWRVAGPWNEQFF. CDR3 DNA: TGTGCCTGGAGAGTAGCGGGCCCGTGGAATGAGCAGTTCTTC.